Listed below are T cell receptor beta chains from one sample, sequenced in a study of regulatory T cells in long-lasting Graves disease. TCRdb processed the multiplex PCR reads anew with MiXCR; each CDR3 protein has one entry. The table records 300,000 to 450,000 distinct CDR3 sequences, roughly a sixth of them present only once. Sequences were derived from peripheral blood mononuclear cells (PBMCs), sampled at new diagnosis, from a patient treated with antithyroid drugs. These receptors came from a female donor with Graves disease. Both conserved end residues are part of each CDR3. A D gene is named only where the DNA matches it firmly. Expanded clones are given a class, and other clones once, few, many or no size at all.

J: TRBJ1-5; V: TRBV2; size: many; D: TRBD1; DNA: TGTGCCAGCAGAGGACAGGGCAACCAGCCCCAGCATTTT; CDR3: CASRGQGNQPQHF
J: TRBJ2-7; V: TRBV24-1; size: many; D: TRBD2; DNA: TGTGCCACCAGTGGGAGCGGGAGGCGCGAGCAGTACTTC; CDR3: CATSGSGRREQYF
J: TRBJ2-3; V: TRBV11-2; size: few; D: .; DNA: TGTGCCGCTGGGCTCGCAGATACGCAGTATTTT; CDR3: CAAGLADTQYF
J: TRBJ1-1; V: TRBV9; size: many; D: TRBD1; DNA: TGTGCCAGCAGCGCCGACAGGGGATCGGGCACTGAAGCTTTCTTT; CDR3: CASSADRGSGTEAFF
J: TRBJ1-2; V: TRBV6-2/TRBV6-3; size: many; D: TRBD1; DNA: TGTGCCAGCAGTTACTTGAGGGGGCAGGCTGATGGCTACACCTTC; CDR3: CASSYLRGQADGYTF
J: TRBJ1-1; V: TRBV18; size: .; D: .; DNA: TGTGCCAGCTCACTGCCCGATGCAAGGGTGAACACTGAAGCTTTCTTT; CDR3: CASSLPDARVNTEAFF
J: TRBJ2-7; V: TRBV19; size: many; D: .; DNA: TGTGCCAGTAGTACGACAGGTGCGTCCTACGAGCAGTACTTC; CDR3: CASSTTGASYEQYF
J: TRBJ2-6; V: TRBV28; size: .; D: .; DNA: TGTGCCAGCAGTTCTGGGGTCCCTGGGGCCAACGTCCTGACTTTC; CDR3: CASSSGVPGANVLTF
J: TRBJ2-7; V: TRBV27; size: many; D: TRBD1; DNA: TGTGCCAGCAGTAGACCAGGGGGCGTGTACGAGCAGTACTTC; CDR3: CASSRPGGVYEQYF
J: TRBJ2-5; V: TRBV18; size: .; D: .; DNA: TGTGCCAGCTCACCACGGAAGGTCGCTATTCAAGAGACCCAGTACTTC; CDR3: CASSPRKVAIQETQYF
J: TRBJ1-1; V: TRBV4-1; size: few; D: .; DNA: TGCGCCAGCAGCTTTAGGACGATTGCGGACACTGAAGCTTTCTTT; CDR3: CASSFRTIADTEAFF
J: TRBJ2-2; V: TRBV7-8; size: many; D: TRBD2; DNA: TGTGCCAGCAGCTTAGCCCAAGTGGGGGGGACCGGGGAGCTGTTTTTT; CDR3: CASSLAQVGGTGELFF
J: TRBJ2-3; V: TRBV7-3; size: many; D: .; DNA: TGTGCCAGCAGCCCGGGGATAATTACTAGCACAGATACGCAGTATTTT; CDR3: CASSPGIITSTDTQYF
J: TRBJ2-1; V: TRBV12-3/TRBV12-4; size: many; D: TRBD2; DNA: TGTGCCAGCAGCTACCAGCGGGGGCCGGGGAATGAGCAGTTCTTC; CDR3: CASSYQRGPGNEQFF
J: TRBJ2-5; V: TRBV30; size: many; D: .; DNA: TGTGCCTGGAGTAGAAAACAAGAGGAGACCCAGTACTTC; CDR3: CAWSRKQEETQYF
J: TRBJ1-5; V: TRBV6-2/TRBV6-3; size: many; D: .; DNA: TGTGCCAGCAGTGACCTGGGGGATCCTCAGCCCCAGCATTTT; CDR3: CASSDLGDPQPQHF
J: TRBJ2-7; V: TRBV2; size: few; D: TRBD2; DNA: TGTGCCAGCAGTGTCCCCGGGACTAGCGGGGAAAGCTCCTACGAGCAGTACTTC; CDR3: CASSVPGTSGESSYEQYF